Given below is one T cell receptor beta chain in context. Its antigen is not yet known. Base qualities are not recorded, but no much larger clone differs from it by a single base. The sample is drawn from a study of blood T cells in healthy people across ages (dated by TCRdb to about 2015). Regarding the research as a whole: In model experiments, template switching captured about one uniquely barcoded TCR beta cDNA molecule for every two T cells. Using deep sequencing normalized with unique cDNA molecular identifiers, the study measured how TCR beta repertoire diversity changes with age. Four age groups were formed from the donors: young (average 16 years), middle-aged (roughly 38), aged (about 62) and long-lived (less than 85). To avoid experimental bias, donors of different ages were randomly spread across the sequencing lanes. The study analyzed two additional independent replicas of 1 million unique cDNA reads from the same blood draw for two donors, one aged 18 to 30 and one aged 80 or older.

Results and caveats for the whole study, not just this receptor: Compared with the aged group, the long-lived group had more naive CD4+ T cells, fewer expanded clones and increased TCR diversity, suggesting age selection. Since profiling was done on bulk unsorted PBMCs, naive and antigen-experienced compartments could not be conclusively compared. Observed TCR beta diversity correlated strongly with the percentage of naive T cells measured by flow cytometry. As age increased, observed TCR beta diversity per million T cells dropped in a roughly linear way, and a significant reduction was already evident by age 40. Estimates of total diversity from one million sequenced T cells were regarded as lower bounds and underestimates. Because the CMV infection status of the donors was unknown, age-related changes in expanded clonotypes may potentially have been confounded.

Donors were 39 systemically healthy Caucasian individuals from Russia aged roughly 6 to 100 years. Each donor gave roughly 11 milliliters of peripheral blood, drawn into EDTA-treated Vacutainer tubes. PBMCs were isolated by Ficoll-Paque density-gradient centrifugation, with at least 6 million obtained per sample. Trizol reagent was used to extract total RNA from PBMCs, with at least 5.5 micrograms per sample. Naive CD45RAhigh/CD27high T cell percentages were measured by flow cytometry on a PBMC aliquot from every donor. The CDR3 measures 13 amino acids from cysteine to phenylalanine. The sequence is cut down to CDR3 DNA, 39 bases in frame from base 1. V is trimmed back by 2 bases and J by 4 bases, and the junction contains 3 bases that no gene match accounts for. The germline V gene supplies CDR1 SQVTM and CDR2 ANQGSEA. Library generation was performed with 5' RACE. Sequencing instrument: Illumina HiSeq 2500. A second PCR of roughly 7 to 11 cycles was performed with a sample-barcoded 5' primer and a J-beta primer mix. A template-switch 5' adaptor carrying 12 random nucleotides introduced a unique molecular identifier onto each TCR beta cDNA molecule. Each sample yielded at least 3 million CDR3-containing paired-end reads. All of the RNA was converted into first-strand cDNA using the Mint cDNA synthesis kit, with a TRBC-specific oligonucleotide serving as the primer. After uracil-DNA glycosylase treatment, a first 18-cycle PCR used universal primers M1SS and BC2_uni_R on all cDNA. On the study's bioinformatics: Normalization of each sample was performed by random selection of 1 million high-quality reads, each carrying a distinct molecular identifier. Instead of being binned into consensus sequences, reads with shared molecular identifiers were discarded. MiTCR, with a Q25 quality threshold and the strictest error-elimination algorithm, was used for CDR3 identification, clonotype clustering and error correction. Lower-bound total TCR beta diversity was estimated with a nonparametric unseen species model using Euler transformation. TCRdb redid the processing of the public reads, applying fastp at Q25 and MiXCR, and retained in-frame beta chains. Here each entry gathers all rows of one CDR3 protein and keeps the most common genes and DNA. For this entry, the V and J calls and clone size follow TCRdb and not the study's own pipeline. The sample table records about 620,000 distinct CDR3 sequences; approximately 52% of these occur just once. The top ten clones comprise roughly 13% of the sample.

Sequencing was done on a sample of blood. This TCR was recovered from a woman at least 80 years old in good health. Here the chain combines TRBV29-1 and TRBJ2-5, with TRBD2 identical over 8 junction bases. The CDR3 amino acid sequence is: CSVEKRGRETQYF. The nucleotide sequence is given as TGCAGCGTTGAAAAGCGGGGGCGAGAGACCCAGTACTTC.